The next 27 T cell receptor beta chains were all read from a single sample in a study of CD8+ T cells in alopecia areata. As the sequencing template, cDNA was produced by extracting RNA and reverse transcribing it. The method was immunoSEQ multiplex PCR; TCRdb's version includes in-frame clones alone and lacks a portion of them. The repertoire consists of about 150,000 clones, with more than 40% occurring once and the leading ten covering about 6.3%. The sequenced material came from CD4+ T cells sorted from blood. Every receptor here comes from a human donor with alopecia areata.

The chain joins TRBV28 to TRBJ2-5; D may be TRBD2 (5 bases). Germline V gives CDR1 MDHEN, CDR2 SYDVKM. The CDR3 length is 12 residues. V lost 6 bases and J lost 2, with 7 bases in between. DNA of the CDR3: TGTGCCAGCAGAGTAGCGCAAGAGACCCAGTACTTC. Translated, it gives CASRVAQETQYF.

The V call is TRBV29-1, the J call TRBJ1-1; D gene uncertain. Germline assignment: CDR1 SQVTM and CDR2 ANQGSEA. The V and J ends lost 6 bases and 10 bases respectively, with 15 bases between them. There are 11 residues in the CDR3. The CDR3 here is CSVAGYNAAFF. The CDR3, as DNA: TGCAGCGTGGCCGGGTATAATGCAGCTTTCTTT.

This clone turned up a few times. The chain employs TRBV14 and TRBJ2-6, with D hard to call. This CDR3 region has 14 residues. Per the germline V gene, CDR1 is SGHDN and CDR2 is FVKESK. Trimming removed 4 bases from V and 3 bases from J, with 7 bases in between. For the CDR3, the DNA is TGTGCCAGCAGCCCTGGGCGTGGGGCCAACGTCCTGACTTTC. Translating gives CASSPGRGANVLTF.

The table lists this clone with a few counts. The chain combines TRBV29-1 with TRBJ1-1; perhaps TRBD1 as D (5 bases). CDR1 SQVTM and CDR2 ANQGSEA come from the germline V gene. Between the trimmed V and J ends, which lost 7 bases and 0 bases, there was a span of 24 bases. This CDR3 is built from 17 residues. The CDR3: CSAGQGLKGDLNTEAFF. In DNA form, the CDR3 reads TGCAGCGCGGGTCAGGGACTTAAGGGAGACCTGAACACTGAAGCTTTCTTT.

This sequence joins TRBV11-2 and TRBJ2-3; D unresolved. The CDR3 extends over 13 amino acids. The V gene's germline CDR1 is SGHAT and CDR2 FQNNGV. Trimming removed 6 bases at V and 2 bases at J, with 9 bases between. As DNA, the CDR3 is TGTGCCAGCAGGGTCGAAAACACAGATACGCAGTATTTT. This codes for CASRVENTDTQYF.

The chain couples TRBV7-6 to TRBJ2-5; D not resolved. The V end lost 0 bases, the J end lost 5 bases, and 19 bases lay between the germline ends. From germline, CDR1 is SGHVS and CDR2 FNYEAQ. The CDR3 totals 17 residues. The CDR3 DNA is TGTGCCAGCAGCTTAGCGTTGCAGCCCGAATCACGGGAGACCCAGTACTTC. It yields the protein CASSLALQPESRETQYF.

This clone was picked up a small number of times. The chain has TRBV6-1 and TRBJ2-3, with 7 bases aligning to TRBD2. The V and J ends lost 8 bases and 10 bases, in that order; junction bases with no gene match: 6. This CDR3 is built from 11 residues. Per germline, CDR1 MNHNS and CDR2 SASEGT. CDR3 DNA: TGTGCCAGCCTGGATGGGGGGGCGCAGTATTTT. It translates to CASLDGGAQYF.

The V call is TRBV6-6, the J call TRBJ2-3; no firm D call. The CDR3 spans 14 residues. Looked up from germline, CDR1 is MNHNY and CDR2 is SVGAGI (reference sequence). V lost 2 bases, J lost 0 bases, and 6 bases lay in between. In nucleotides, the CDR3 is TGTGCCAGCAGTTACCAGACGAGCACAGATACGCAGTATTTT. Translating gives CASSYQTSTDTQYF.

The V and J genes are TRBV6-5 and TRBJ1-5; 7 bases map to TRBD1. The trim removed 6 bases at V and 2 bases at J, leaving 7 bases unmatched. The CDR3 contains 15 residues. In germline, CDR1 is MNHEY, CDR2 SVGAGI. The CDR3 nucleotides read TGTGCCAGCAGACCTCATCAGGGGGGCAATCAGCCCCAGCATTTT. This encodes CASRPHQGGNQPQHF.

The V and J genes are TRBV28 and TRBJ1-4; D is ambiguous. Germline lookup yields CDR1 MDHEN and CDR2 SYDVKM. V was clipped by 6 bases and J by 3 bases, with 5 bases between them. This CDR3 is built from 12 residues. CDR3 nucleotides: TGTGCCAGCAGCCTACCTAATGAAAAACTGTTTTTT. The encoded protein is CASSLPNEKLFF. Together with reference TRBV28 and TRBJ1-4, the CDR3 gives the full variable domain: DVKVTQSSRYLVKRTGEKVFLECVQDMDHENMFWYRQDPGLGLRLIYFSYDVKMKEKGDIPEGYSVSREKKERFSLILESASTNQTSMYLCASSLPNEKLFFGSGTQLSVL.

The rearrangement uses TRBV7-6 and TRBJ2-1, with D uncertain. The V gene's germline CDR1 is SGHVS and CDR2 FNYEAQ. Trimming pared 5 bases from V and 8 bases from J, leaving 10 bases between. CDR3 length: 12 residues. For the CDR3, the DNA is TGTGCCAGCAGCCAGATCCTTGATGAGCAGTTCTTC. It yields the protein CASSQILDEQFF.

The chain recombines TRBV27 with TRBJ1-2; no clear D. The CDR3 length is 12 residues. V lost 5 bases, J lost 4 bases, and 8 bases lay in between. Per germline, CDR1 MNHEY and CDR2 SMNVEV (reference sequence). The CDR3 DNA reads TGTGCCAGCAGTCCCTCGGGCTATGGCTACACCTTC. Amino acid sequence: CASSPSGYGYTF.

The J gene is TRBJ2-7, the V gene TRBV5-1; 11 bases line up with TRBD2. V gave up 5 bases and J gave up 6 bases; unmatched junction bases: 10. This CDR3 contains 15 residues. Looked up from germline, CDR1 is SGHRS and CDR2 is YFSETQ. DNA of the CDR3: TGCGCCAGCAGAAGTAGCGGGAGGGTGGACGGCGAGCAGTACTTC. Its protein is CASRSSGRVDGEQYF.

The chain uses TRBV29-1 and TRBJ1-1; D remains unclear. The CDR3 is made up of 16 amino acids. Trimming shortened V by 1 base and J by 6 bases, and 21 bases separated the two germline ends. CDR1 and CDR2 from the germline V gene are SQVTM and ANQGSEA. CDR3 coding DNA: TGCAGCGTTGAAGGTGGAGACGGAGGGATTGGTGCTGAAGCTTTCTTT. As protein: CSVEGGDGGIGAEAFF. Combining the CDR3 with reference TRBV29-1 and TRBJ1-1 gives the whole variable domain SAVISQKPSRDICQRGTSLTIQCQVDSQVTMMFWYRQQPGQSLTLIATANQGSEATYESGFVIDKFPISRPNLTFSTLTVSNMSPEDSSIYLCSVEGGDGGIGAEAFFGQGTRLTVV.

The chain couples TRBV7-9 to TRBJ2-1; unclear D gene. Germline V CDR1 and CDR2: SEHNR, FQNEAQ (reference sequence). CDR3 length: 13 amino acids. Between the trimmed V and J ends, which lost 5 bases and 10 bases, there was a span of 15 bases. CDR3 residues: CASSNRYGPEQFF. The CDR3 region has the DNA TGTGCCAGCAGCAATCGGTACGGGCCGGAGCAGTTCTTC. The variable domain in full, completed from reference TRBV7-9 and TRBJ2-1, reads DTGVSQNPRHKITKRGQNVTFRCDPISEHNRLYWYRQTLGQGPEFLTYFQNEAQLEKSRLLSDRFSAERPKGSFSTLEIQRTEQGDSAMYLCASSNRYGPEQFFGPGTRLTVL.

In regard to this clone: A junction end diverges from the germline sequence, so it may reflect a read error. The chain combines TRBV5-1 with TRBJ2-1; 7 bases line up with TRBD1. Looked up from germline, CDR1 is SGHRS and CDR2 is YFSETQ. The length of the CDR3 is 13 residues. CDR3 DNA: TGCGCCAGCAGCTTGGATCTAGACAGGGAAACCCTCTTC. Residues: CASSLDLDRETLF.

This clone was counted a few times. CDR3 residues: CASSFVGTSGSNEQFF. DNA for the CDR3: TGTGCCAGCAGCTTTGTAGGGACTAGCGGGTCCAATGAGCAGTTCTTC. The chain uses TRBV7-2 and TRBJ2-1, with 12 positions matching TRBD2. CDR3 length: 16 amino acids. Germline CDR1 and CDR2: SGHTA and FQGNSA. V was clipped by 3 bases and J by 6 bases; unmatched bases: 6. Complete variable domain (other parts from reference TRBV7-2 and TRBJ2-1): GAGVSQSPSNKVTEKGKDVELRCDPISGHTALYWYRQSLGQGLEFLIYFQGNSAPDKSGLPSDRFSAERTGGSVSTLTIQRTQQEDSAVYLCASSFVGTSGSNEQFFGPGTRLTVL.

The CDR3 DNA sequence: TGTGCCAGCAGTTTATCGCGGGGATACCAAGAGACCCAGTACTTC. This codes for CASSLSRGYQETQYF. This chain uses TRBV27 with TRBJ2-5, with a weak D call TRBD2 (6 bases). The CDR3 contains 15 residues. With 0 bases removed from V and 0 bases from J, the gap between germline ends came to 8 bases. Per the germline V gene, CDR1 is MNHEY and CDR2 is SMNVEV (reference sequence).

The chain employs TRBV19 and TRBJ2-1; D possibly corresponds to TRBD2 (6 bases). CDR3 length: 13 residues. The germline gives CDR1 LNHDA, CDR2 SQIVND (reference sequence). Trimming left V 6 bases short and J 8 bases short, with 14 bases between. CDR3 nucleotide sequence: TGTGCCAGTAGAACACCCGGAGGGGATGAGCAGTTCTTC. As protein: CASRTPGGDEQFF.

CDR3 loop: CASSLGGIYPTDTQYF. In nucleotides, the CDR3 is TGCGCCAGCAGCTTGGGCGGGATCTACCCCACAGATACGCAGTATTTT. The chain couples TRBV5-1 to TRBJ2-3, with D maybe TRBD2 (6 bases). Germline V gene data show CDR1 as SGHRS and CDR2 as YFSETQ. V gave up 0 bases and J gave up 2 bases, with 13 bases separating them. The CDR3 is 16 residues long.

V and J are TRBV30 and TRBJ2-3, with 9 positions matching TRBD1. CDR3 length: 15 amino acids. Losses at the gene ends were 5 bases for V and 0 bases for J; bases not matched to a gene: 6. CDR1 GTSNPN and CDR2 SVGIG come from the germline V gene (reference sequence). The CDR3 DNA sequence: TGTGCCTGGGTCTCAGGACAGGGGAGCACAGATACGCAGTATTTT. It encodes CAWVSGQGSTDTQYF.

This clone came up a few times. V is TRBV9 and J is TRBJ2-7, with 7 bases lining up with TRBD2. J gave up 7 bases and V 0 bases, and 7 bases lay outside the gene matches. Germline V lookup: CDR1 SGDLS, CDR2 YYNGEE. The CDR3 totals 14 residues. The CDR3 bases are TGTGCCAGCAGCGTAGAAGCGGGCGGGAGTGAGCAGTACTTC. Its translation is CASSVEAGGSEQYF.

The gene calls are TRBV11-2 and TRBJ2-5; the D is unclear. Germline V CDR1 and CDR2: SGHAT, FQNNGV. V was clipped by 1 base and J by 2 bases, with 11 bases between them. The CDR3 consists of 15 residues. The chain's CDR3 is CASSLVSTMQETQYF. CDR3 DNA sequence: TGTGCCAGCAGCTTAGTTTCGACGATGCAAGAGACCCAGTACTTC.

This sequence joins TRBV14 and TRBJ2-1; 12 nucleotides align to TRBD2. The CDR3 totals 16 residues. With 3 bases clipped from V and 8 bases from J, the junction kept 8 bases outside the gene matches. Germline-derived CDR1 and CDR2 are SGHDN and FVKESK. The CDR3 DNA is TGTGCCAGCAGCCAGGCGACTAGCGGGAGTTTTTATGAGCAGTTCTTC. Protein: CASSQATSGSFYEQFF.

This clone has just one count. This chain uses TRBV5-1 with TRBJ2-6; no firm D call. V was pared by 3 bases and J by 0 bases, with 7 bases between. The CDR3 sequence is 15 residues long. Germline V gene sequence: CDR1 SGHRS, CDR2 YFSETQ. CDR3 in amino acids: CASSSRSSGANVLTF. The CDR3 DNA reads as TGCGCCAGCAGCTCCCGAAGCTCTGGGGCCAACGTCCTGACTTTC.

The chain links TRBV25-1 to TRBJ2-3; tentative D call: TRBD1 (5 bases). CDR1 and CDR2 from the germline V gene are MGHDK and SYGVNS. The CDR3 has 15 residues. V was clipped by 6 bases and J by 5 bases, with 18 bases between them. The CDR3 DNA sequence: TGTGCCAGCAGCGACATAACGCGAAGGGGAGATACGCAGTATTTT. Amino acid sequence: CASSDITRRGDTQYF.

This rearrangement joins TRBV6-5 to TRBJ2-7, with D possibly TRBD1 on 6 matching bases. The CDR3 length is 16 residues. The V end lost 0 bases, the J end lost 1 base, and 13 bases lay between the germline ends. Germline lookup yields CDR1 MNHEY and CDR2 SVGAGI. CDR3 nucleotides: TGTGCCAGCAGTTACTCGACAGGCCGACCGTCCTACGAGCAGTACTTC. Its protein is CASSYSTGRPSYEQYF.